The 21 T cell receptor beta chains below all came from one sample that was sequenced in a study of CD8+CD57+ T cells in acquired aplastic anemia (dated by TCRdb to 2016 to 2018). Reads for this sample came from an Illumina HiSeq 2000. Profiling of TCR beta VDJ combinations and CDR3 sequences used genomic DNA as the template. Using fastp at Q25 and MiXCR, TCRdb reprocessed the public reads and kept productive beta chains. Rows with one shared CDR3 protein collapse into an entry with the most common genes and DNA. The sample table shows roughly 130,000 distinct CDR3 sequences, and about 46% are seen once. The ten top clones hold about 2.7% of the sample. Sample: sorted CD4+, CD8+, or CD8+CD57+ T cells (not recorded which) from PBMCs. Receptors were obtained from a human donor in good health, serving as a control.

This rearrangement joins TRBV29-1 to TRBJ2-7; a possible D gene is TRBD2 (6 bases). CDR1 is SQVTM and CDR2 is ANQGSEA in the germline V gene. V shed 4 bases and J shed 7 bases, with 14 bases lying between them. The length of the CDR3 is 12 residues. For the CDR3, the DNA is TGCAGCGTTGCGGTACTGGGGGGTGAGCAGTACTTC. This translates into CSVAVLGGEQYF.

This clonotype appeared many times. This chain links TRBV24-1 with TRBJ2-3, with a weak D call TRBD2 (5 bases). The CDR3 consists of 12 residues. Trimming stripped 8 bases from V and 3 bases from J, with 8 bases between. Germline lookup yields CDR1 KGHDR and CDR2 SFDVKD. In DNA, the CDR3 is TGTGCCACCATAGAGGGAACAGATACGCAGTATTTT. Its protein product is CATIEGTDTQYF.

This clonotype was found many times. The rearrangement uses TRBV6-2 or TRBV6-3 and TRBJ1-5, with D hard to call. CDR1 and CDR2 from the germline V gene are MNHEY and SVGEGT. CDR3 length equals 12 residues. V lost 2 bases, J lost 9 bases, and 8 bases lay in between. CDR3 region: CASSYAWGPQHF. CDR3 nucleotides: TGTGCCAGCAGTTACGCCTGGGGGCCCCAGCATTTT.

V usage is TRBV10-3 and J usage is TRBJ1-2; 7 bases agree with TRBD1. Germline-derived CDR1 and CDR2 are ENHRY and SYGVKD. CDR3 length: 13 residues. V dropped 6 bases and J dropped 4; count of bases not matched to a gene: 5. The CDR3 coding sequence is TGTGCCATCAGGGGGGACAGCGGCTATGGCTACACCTTC. This translates into CAIRGDSGYGYTF.

This chain joins TRBV6-1 and TRBJ2-3; TRBD2 aligns across 8 bases. V trimming: 7 bases; J trimming: 2 bases; junction bases outside the gene matches: 8. CDR1 and CDR2 from the germline V gene are MNHNS and SASEGT. CDR3 length: 15 residues. This CDR3 is CASNPGTSHTDTQYF. The CDR3, as DNA: TGTGCCAGCAATCCCGGGACTAGTCACACAGATACGCAGTATTTT.

The sample holds a few counts of this clonotype. J is TRBJ1-1 and V is TRBV13; D is perhaps TRBD1 (6 bases). Germline lookup yields CDR1 PRHDT and CDR2 FYEKMQ (reference sequence). Trimming pared 1 base from V and 2 bases from J, leaving 8 bases between. CDR3 size: 14 residues. The CDR3, as DNA: TGTGCCAGCAGCTTAGAGGGGGAAAACACTGAAGCTTTCTTT. Encoded protein: CASSLEGENTEAFF. The full variable domain, with the rest looked up from reference TRBV13 and TRBJ1-1, is AAGVIQSPRHLIKEKRETATLKCYPIPRHDTVYWYQQGPGQDPQFLISFYEKMQSDKGSIPDRFSAQQFSDYHSELNMSSLELGDSALYFCASSLEGENTEAFFGQGTRLTVV.

This clonotype was seen just once. The CDR3 loop is CASSSQEGSGANVLTF. CDR3 DNA: TGTGCCAGCAGCTCACAAGAGGGGTCTGGGGCCAACGTCCTGACTTTC. The rearrangement links TRBV7-9 to TRBJ2-6; D may be TRBD1 or TRBD2 (5 bases each). V lost 4 bases and J 1 base, leaving 11 bases between the germline ends. The CDR3 covers 16 residues. From germline, CDR1 is SEHNR and CDR2 FQNEAQ (reference sequence). The full variable domain, in which reference TRBV7-9 and TRBJ2-6 provide the parts outside the CDR3, is DTGVSQNPRHKITKRGQNVTFRCDPISEHNRLYWYRQTLGQGPEFLTYFQNEAQLEKSRLLSDRFSAERPKGSFSTLEIQRTEQGDSAMYLCASSSQEGSGANVLTFGAGSRLTVL.

Ten or more counts support this clonotype. The rearrangement joins TRBV12-3 or TRBV12-4 to TRBJ2-7; 9 nucleotides agree with TRBD2. V dropped 5 bases and J dropped 0; count of bases not matched to a gene: 14. This CDR3 region has 18 residues. CDR3 bases: TGTGCCAGCAGTCCGGGCGGGGGGGGGACCCTCAGCTCCTACGAGCAGTACTTC. Protein: CASSPGGGGTLSSYEQYF.

V usage is TRBV7-9 and J usage is TRBJ1-2; a possible D gene is TRBD1 (5 bases). CDR1 and CDR2 (germline): SEHNR, FQNEAQ (reference sequence). Trimming took off 5 bases at V and 1 base at J, with 11 bases between the two ends. The length of the CDR3 is 14 residues. In DNA, the CDR3 is TGTGCCAGCAGCGTTGTTAGGGGTAACTATGGCTACACCTTC. As protein: CASSVVRGNYGYTF.

The rearrangement joins TRBV19 to TRBJ2-3; 9 bases map to TRBD2. The CDR3 length is 14 residues. With V trimmed by 3 bases and J by 5 bases, 3 bases remained unmatched. Per germline, CDR1 LNHDA and CDR2 SQIVND (reference sequence). The CDR3 loop is CASSIQLAGDTQYF. The CDR3 DNA sequence: TGTGCCAGTAGTATCCAACTAGCGGGAGATACGCAGTATTTT.

For this clonotype: The junction departs from germline at one end; a sequencing error may be responsible. V usage is TRBV7-7 and J usage is TRBJ2-3; no definite D call. The CDR3 spans 13 residues. Germline CDR1 and CDR2: SSHAT and FNYEAQ (reference sequence). CDR3 region: CASSSDTADTQYF. The DNA for the CDR3 is TGTGCTAGCAGCTCCGACACGGCAGATACGCAGTATTTT.

The chain uses TRBV7-9 and TRBJ1-5; D is unresolved. The CDR3 consists of 13 residues. Germline lookup yields CDR1 SEHNR and CDR2 FQNEAQ (reference sequence). Trimming took off 5 bases at V and 2 bases at J, with 7 bases between the two ends. The chain's CDR3 is CASSPPGNQPQHF. The CDR3 nucleotides read TGTGCCAGCAGCCCCCCTGGCAATCAGCCCCAGCATTTT.

The gene calls are TRBV29-1 and TRBJ1-2; the D gene is possibly TRBD1 (5 bases). Germline values: CDR1 SQVTM, CDR2 ANQGSEA. The CDR3 extends over 12 amino acids. The ends were cut back, 6 bases at V and 8 bases at J, with 16 bases in the middle. In nucleotides, the CDR3 is TGCAGCGTATCTCCAGGGACCCAAGGCTACACCTTC. Translating it yields CSVSPGTQGYTF. Full variable domain (missing parts from reference TRBV29-1 and TRBJ1-2): SAVISQKPSRDICQRGTSLTIQCQVDSQVTMMFWYRQQPGQSLTLIATANQGSEATYESGFVIDKFPISRPNLTFSTLTVSNMSPEDSSIYLCSVSPGTQGYTFGSGTRLTVV.

This clonotype was picked up many times. The chain couples TRBV5-6 to TRBJ1-3; D uncertain. Trimming took 2 bases from V and 4 from J, leaving 7 bases between them. The germline CDR1 and CDR2 sequences are SGHDT and YYEEEE. The CDR3 is 13 amino acids. DNA of the CDR3: TGTGCCAGCAGCTTCACGGGGGGAAACACCATATATTTT. This codes for CASSFTGGNTIYF.

Only a few counts were recorded for this clonotype. The CDR3 sequence is CSVEDWTAEAFF. CDR3 DNA: TGCAGCGTTGAAGACTGGACAGCTGAAGCTTTCTTT. This sequence joins TRBV29-1 and TRBJ1-1; possibly TRBD1 for D (6 bases). This CDR3 comprises 12 residues. V was shortened by 0 bases and J by 6 bases, with 8 bases between the two germline ends. Germline-derived CDR1 and CDR2 are SQVTM and ANQGSEA. The full variable domain, rest sourced from reference TRBV29-1 and TRBJ1-1, is SAVISQKPSRDICQRGTSLTIQCQVDSQVTMMFWYRQQPGQSLTLIATANQGSEATYESGFVIDKFPISRPNLTFSTLTVSNMSPEDSSIYLCSVEDWTAEAFFGQGTRLTVV.

The V and J genes are TRBV20-1 and TRBJ1-4, with D unresolved. From germline, CDR1 is DFQATT and CDR2 SNEGSKA (reference sequence). V was shortened by 3 bases and J by 7 bases, with 9 bases between the two germline ends. The CDR3 covers 12 residues. The chain's CDR3 is CSARGYGEKLFF. The DNA for the CDR3 is TGCAGTGCTAGGGGGTACGGTGAAAAACTGTTTTTT.

This sequence joins TRBV6-2 or TRBV6-3 and TRBJ2-7; possibly TRBD2 for D (5 bases). V was shortened by 2 bases and J by 6 bases, with 11 bases between the two germline ends. The CDR3 has 13 amino acids. Germline CDR1 and CDR2: MNHEY and SVGEGT. Here the CDR3 reads CASSYRPEGEQYF. The DNA of the CDR3 is TGTGCCAGCAGTTACCGACCTGAGGGCGAGCAGTACTTC.

This clonotype appeared a few times. This chain links TRBV2 with TRBJ2-1; maybe TRBD2 (6 bases). Per the germline V gene, CDR1 is SNHLY and CDR2 is FYNNEI. The CDR3 is 14 residues long. V was pared by 5 bases and J by 5 bases, with 13 bases between. CDR3: CASSWEDGNNEQFF. In nucleotides, the CDR3 is TGTGCCAGCAGTTGGGAGGATGGTAACAATGAGCAGTTCTTC.

This clonotype was observed many times. The V gene is TRBV20-1, the J gene TRBJ1-5; D is ambiguous. The CDR3 runs 14 residues. CDR1 is DFQATT and CDR2 is SNEGSKA in the germline V gene (reference sequence). V was trimmed by 6 bases and J by 3 bases, leaving 15 bases between them. Here the CDR3 reads CSARSASYNQPQHF. In nucleotides, the CDR3 is TGCAGTGCCAGGTCGGCGTCATACAATCAGCCCCAGCATTTT.

The J gene is TRBJ1-1, the V gene TRBV7-9; 7 bases are a match to TRBD1. The germline gives CDR1 SEHNR, CDR2 FQNEAQ (reference sequence). CDR3 size: 14 residues. Losses at the gene ends were 6 bases for V and 0 bases for J; bases not matched to a gene: 4. The CDR3 DNA reads TGTGCCAGCAGATGGGGACAGATGAACACTGAAGCTTTCTTT. This translates into CASRWGQMNTEAFF.

With regard to this clonotype: A junction end diverges from the germline sequence, so it may reflect a read error. The rearrangement links TRBV12-3 or TRBV12-4 to TRBJ1-2; 7 bases map to TRBD1. CDR3 length: 14 amino acids. CDR3 DNA: TGTGCCAGCAGTCGCAACAGGGGCTACTATGGCTGCACCTTC. Translated, it gives CASSRNRGYYGCTF.